This TCR beta chain came from a study of blood T cell repertoires in COVID-19. Per the study methods: Estimation of nucleated cell counts was performed using reference gene primer amplification. Measured with immunoSEQ multiplex PCR; TCRdb has only the in-frame clones, and not every one. D and trimming were read from the DNA, whereas the V and J calls and clone size are those reported in that table. The sample carries tens of thousands of clones, 78% recorded once. This CDR3 region has 17 residues. Trimming took 0 bases from V and 6 from J, leaving 19 bases between them. Germline CDR1 and CDR2: LGHNA and YNFKEQ. This clone was seen a handful of times.

This TCR was sampled from a man older than 75 with acute or convalescent COVID-19. The J gene is TRBJ2-3, the V gene TRBV4-2; weak D call: TRBD2 (7 bases). Sequenced sample: peripheral blood. The CDR3 DNA sequence: TGTGCCAGCAGCCAAGAAGGCCGCGGGGGCGTGGGGGATACGCAGTATTTT. Protein: CASSQEGRGGVGDTQYF.